One sample yielded the 18 T cell receptor beta chains listed below, sequenced in a study of blood T cell repertoires in COVID-19. Profiled with immunoSEQ multiplex PCR; TCRdb holds only in-frame clones, not every one. The sample lists approximately 260,000 clones, 75% to 90% seen once, with 10% in the top ten. Sequenced sample: peripheral blood. Receptors originate from a woman aged 70-85 years with COVID-19, enrolled during active disease.

This chain connects TRBV24-1 to TRBJ1-5; D is uncertain. Looked up from germline, CDR1 is KGHDR and CDR2 is SFDVKD. V lost 1 base and J lost 3, with 3 bases in between. CDR3 length: 13 residues. This CDR3 is CATSDFLNQPQHF. The CDR3 DNA is TGTGCCACCAGTGATTTTCTCAATCAGCCCCAGCATTTT.

The chain joins TRBV7-9 to TRBJ2-2; D gene unclear. Trimming left V 5 bases short and J 3 bases short, with 7 bases between. Germline loops: CDR1 SEHNR, CDR2 FQNEAQ (reference sequence). The CDR3 is 13 amino acids. CDR3 DNA: TGTGCCAGCAGCCCCTATGACACCGGGGAGCTGTTTTTT. Translation gives CASSPYDTGELFF.

This chain joins TRBV29-1 and TRBJ2-3; 9 nucleotides match TRBD2. CDR3 length equals 12 residues. Germline trimming cut 6 bases from V and 6 bases from J; bases unmatched to any gene: 4. Germline assignment: CDR1 SQVTM and CDR2 ANQGSEA. As DNA, the CDR3 is TGCAGCGTGCGGACTAGCGTGGATACGCAGTATTTT. Translated: CSVRTSVDTQYF.

This chain uses TRBV5-1 with TRBJ2-1; 10 bases agree with TRBD2. V lost 6 bases and J lost 7; bases outside the gene matches: 19. Germline V lookup: CDR1 SGHRS, CDR2 YFSETQ. The CDR3 covers 18 residues. CDR3 bases: TGCGCCAGCACCCCGGCCCCCAGGAGCGGGAGGGGGTCTAATGAGCAGTTCTTC. Its protein product is CASTPAPRSGRGSNEQFF.

The V gene is TRBV19, the J gene TRBJ1-4; unclear D gene. Germline V gives CDR1 LNHDA, CDR2 SQIVND (reference sequence). The V and J ends lost 7 bases and 3 bases respectively, with 12 bases between them. The CDR3 runs to 14 residues. The CDR3 sequence: CASTRSLSNEKLFF. In DNA form, the CDR3 reads TGTGCCAGTACCCGCAGTTTGTCTAATGAAAAACTGTTTTTT.

The V and J genes are TRBV5-1 and TRBJ1-2, with D perhaps TRBD1 (5 bases). With 4 bases removed from V and 6 bases from J, the gap between germline ends came to 16 bases. The CDR3 loop spans 14 amino acids. Germline CDR1 SGHRS, CDR2 YFSETQ. DNA of the CDR3: TGCGCCAGCAGCCCCGGAGGAGGGGATCATGGCTACACCTTC. Translation gives CASSPGGGDHGYTF.

The chain couples TRBV30 to TRBJ1-5, with D hard to call. Trimming cost V 1 base and J 0 bases, with 10 bases left between them. The germline gives CDR1 GTSNPN, CDR2 SVGIG (reference sequence). The CDR3 contains 15 residues. CDR3 residues: CAWSAGTRSNQPQHF. The DNA for the CDR3 is TGTGCCTGGAGTGCTGGCACCCGTAGCAATCAGCCCCAGCATTTT.

The chain carries TRBV9 and TRBJ1-5; 11 bases fit TRBD1. Losses at the gene ends were 5 bases for V and 6 bases for J; bases not matched to a gene: 7. The CDR3 sequence is 15 residues long. Germline assignment: CDR1 SGDLS and CDR2 YYNGEE. The CDR3 loop is CASSAGTGGFQPQHF. The DNA for the CDR3 is TGTGCCAGCAGTGCCGGGACAGGGGGATTTCAGCCCCAGCATTTT.

The chain employs TRBV5-4 and TRBJ1-1; D is undetermined. This CDR3 region has 13 residues. Germline loops: CDR1 SGHNT, CDR2 YYREEE (reference sequence). The germline V and J ends were trimmed by 5 bases and 1 base, with 9 bases remaining between them. CDR3 sequence (DNA): TGTGCCAGCAGTTCCACACCGAACACTGAAGCTTTCTTT. This codes for CASSSTPNTEAFF.

This clone is a singleton in its sample. The V gene is TRBV7-3, the J gene TRBJ1-1; D is undetermined. Trimming cost V 5 bases and J 0 bases, with 7 bases left between them. The CDR3 spans 13 residues. Germline V gene data show CDR1 as SGHTA and CDR2 as FQGTGA. CDR3 nucleotides: TGTGCCAGCAGCGTAGATTTGAACACTGAAGCTTTCTTT. Protein: CASSVDLNTEAFF.

The chain employs TRBV5-1 and TRBJ1-3; D is possibly TRBD1 (6 bases). Germline V gene sequence: CDR1 SGHRS, CDR2 YFSETQ. The CDR3 runs 15 residues. With 5 bases removed from V and 0 bases from J, the gap between germline ends came to 12 bases. The CDR3 nucleotides read TGCGCCAGCAGACGGGACACAGTCTCTGGAAACACCATATATTTT. Protein: CASRRDTVSGNTIYF.

This sequence joins TRBV15 and TRBJ2-7; D possibly corresponds to TRBD1 (6 bases). The CDR3 consists of 17 residues. The V gene's germline CDR1 is LNHNV and CDR2 YYDKDF (reference sequence). Trimming left V 2 bases short and J 2 bases short, with 19 bases between. Here the CDR3 DNA reads TGTGCCACCAGCAGATCCCTGGGACACATGGGCACCTACGAGCAGTACTTC. The encoded protein is CATSRSLGHMGTYEQYF.

The V call is TRBV7-9, the J call TRBJ2-7; 9 positions agree with TRBD1. Trimming took 4 bases from V and 5 from J; bases not matched to a gene: 9. This CDR3 contains 15 residues. Germline CDR1 reads SEHNR; CDR2 reads FQNEAQ (reference sequence). The DNA of the CDR3 is TGTGCCAGCAGCTCCTACCGGGACAGGGTCAACGAGCAGTACTTC. Translating it yields CASSSYRDRVNEQYF.

The chain recombines TRBV6-5 with TRBJ1-2; weak D call: TRBD1 (5 bases). This CDR3 is built from 14 residues. Germline V gene sequence: CDR1 MNHEY, CDR2 SVGAGI. Trimming left V 0 bases short and J 9 bases short, with 14 bases between. The CDR3 DNA reads TGTGCCAGCAGTTACTCCACCGGAGGGGTAAGCTACACCTTC. It codes for CASSYSTGGVSYTF.

This clone was recorded only once. The chain recombines TRBV19 with TRBJ1-5; D remains unclear. Trimming took off 7 bases at V and 0 bases at J, with 13 bases between the two ends. This CDR3 has 15 amino acids. Germline V gene data show CDR1 as LNHDA and CDR2 as SQIVND (reference sequence). The CDR3 DNA reads TGTGCCAGTACCCCGAACGGGGTTAGCAATCAGCCCCAGCATTTT. It codes for CASTPNGVSNQPQHF.

This chain links TRBV2 with TRBJ2-3; tentative D call: TRBD1 (5 bases). This CDR3 is 15 amino acids long. CDR1 and CDR2 (germline): SNHLY, FYNNEI. V dropped 1 base and J dropped 4 bases, with 12 bases sitting between them. CDR3 DNA: TGTGCCAGCAGTGAAGGTCAGGGTAGGGCAGATACGCAGTATTTT. Translation gives CASSEGQGRADTQYF. The full variable domain, with the rest looked up from reference TRBV2 and TRBJ2-3, is EPEVTQTPSHQVTQMGQEVILRCVPISNHLYFYWYRQILGQKVEFLVSFYNNEISEKSEIFDDQFSVERPDGSNFTLKIRSTKLEDSAMYFCASSEGQGRADTQYFGPGTRLTVL.

This sequence joins TRBV5-1 and TRBJ2-7; TRBD2 matches at 9 bases. The CDR3 extends over 16 amino acids. In germline, CDR1 is SGHRS, CDR2 YFSETQ. V lost 3 bases to trimming and J lost 7 bases; unmatched junction nucleotides: 14. Here the CDR3 reads CASSSRAGGNTVEQYF. The DNA of the CDR3 is TGCGCCAGCAGCTCCCGTGCGGGAGGGAATACGGTGGAGCAGTACTTC.

The chain employs TRBV11-2 and TRBJ2-3, with 13 bases fitting TRBD2. The CDR3 consists of 15 residues. Germline V gene lookup returns CDR1 SGHAT and CDR2 FQNNGV. V was clipped by 5 bases and J by 7 bases; unmatched bases: 6. The CDR3 DNA reads as TGTGCCAGCAGCCCGGGACTAGCGGGAACTAATACGCAGTATTTT. Its protein is CASSPGLAGTNTQYF. The full variable domain, rest sourced from reference TRBV11-2 and TRBJ2-3, is EAGVAQSPRYKIIEKRQSVAFWCNPISGHATLYWYQQILGQGPKLLIQFQNNGVVDDSQLPKDRFSAERLKGVDSTLKIQPAKLEDSAVYLCASSPGLAGTNTQYFGPGTRLTVL.